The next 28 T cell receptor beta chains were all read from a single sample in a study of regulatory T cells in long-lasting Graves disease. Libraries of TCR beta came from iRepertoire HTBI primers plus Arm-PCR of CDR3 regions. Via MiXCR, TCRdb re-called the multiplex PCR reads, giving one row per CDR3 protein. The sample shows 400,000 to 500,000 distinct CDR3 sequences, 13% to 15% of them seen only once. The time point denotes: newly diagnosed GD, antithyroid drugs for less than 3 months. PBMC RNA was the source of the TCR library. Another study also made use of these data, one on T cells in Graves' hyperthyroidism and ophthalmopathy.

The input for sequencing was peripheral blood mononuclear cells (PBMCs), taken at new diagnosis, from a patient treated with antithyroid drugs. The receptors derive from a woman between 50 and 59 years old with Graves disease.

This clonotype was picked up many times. The CDR3 sequence: CASSPGQGLNTEAFF. CDR3 in DNA: TGTGCCAGCAGTCCGGGACAGGGGCTGAACACTGAAGCTTTCTTT. This chain links TRBV12-3 or TRBV12-4 with TRBJ1-1; 10 positions agree with TRBD1. The J segment lost 0 bases and the V segment lost 5 bases, leaving 3 bases of the junction unmatched. The CDR3 has 15 amino acids.

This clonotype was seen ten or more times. CDR3 region: CSAPNLGSGDTDTQYF. CDR3 sequence (DNA): TGCAGTGCTCCCAACCTGGGTAGCGGGGACACAGATACGCAGTATTTT. The chain combines TRBV20-1 with TRBJ2-3; TRBD2 matches 8 bases. This CDR3 has 16 amino acids. V shed 5 bases, J shed 2 bases, and the junction held 12 bases outside the gene matches. The germline V gene has CDR1 DFQATT and CDR2 SNEGSKA (reference sequence).

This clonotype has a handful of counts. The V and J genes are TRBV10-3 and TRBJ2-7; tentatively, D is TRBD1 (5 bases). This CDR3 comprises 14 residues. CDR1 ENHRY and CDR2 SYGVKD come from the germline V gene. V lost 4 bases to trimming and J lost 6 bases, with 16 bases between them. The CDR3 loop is CAISGGKGWIEQYF. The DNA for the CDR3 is TGTGCCATCAGTGGCGGCAAGGGGTGGATCGAGCAGTACTTC.

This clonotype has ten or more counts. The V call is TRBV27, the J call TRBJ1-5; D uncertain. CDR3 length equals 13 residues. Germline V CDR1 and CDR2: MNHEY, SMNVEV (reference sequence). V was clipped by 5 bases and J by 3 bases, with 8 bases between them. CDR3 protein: CASSERFNQPQHF. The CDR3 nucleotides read TGTGCCAGCAGTGAGAGGTTCAATCAGCCCCAGCATTTT.

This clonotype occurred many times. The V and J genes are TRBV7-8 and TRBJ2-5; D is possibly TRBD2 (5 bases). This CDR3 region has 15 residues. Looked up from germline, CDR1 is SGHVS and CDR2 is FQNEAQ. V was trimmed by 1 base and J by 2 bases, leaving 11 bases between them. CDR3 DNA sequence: TGTGCCAGCAGCTTAGTATTGTCGGGACAAGAGACCCAGTACTTC. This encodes CASSLVLSGQETQYF.

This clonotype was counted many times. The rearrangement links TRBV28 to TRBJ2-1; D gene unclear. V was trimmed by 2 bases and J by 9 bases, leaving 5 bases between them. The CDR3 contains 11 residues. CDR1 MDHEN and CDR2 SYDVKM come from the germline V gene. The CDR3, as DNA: TGTGCCAGCAGTTTACGGAGTGAGCAGTTCTTC. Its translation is CASSLRSEQFF. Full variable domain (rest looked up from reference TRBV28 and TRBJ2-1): DVKVTQSSRYLVKRTGEKVFLECVQDMDHENMFWYRQDPGLGLRLIYFSYDVKMKEKGDIPEGYSVSREKKERFSLILESASTNQTSMYLCASSLRSEQFFGPGTRLTVL.

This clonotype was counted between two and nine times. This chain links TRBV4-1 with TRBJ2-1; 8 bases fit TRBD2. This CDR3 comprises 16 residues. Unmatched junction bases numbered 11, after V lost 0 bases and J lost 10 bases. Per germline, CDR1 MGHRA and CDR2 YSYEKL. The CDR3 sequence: CASSQDQGLVEGEQFF. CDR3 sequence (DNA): TGCGCCAGCAGCCAAGATCAGGGACTAGTCGAGGGCGAGCAGTTCTTC.

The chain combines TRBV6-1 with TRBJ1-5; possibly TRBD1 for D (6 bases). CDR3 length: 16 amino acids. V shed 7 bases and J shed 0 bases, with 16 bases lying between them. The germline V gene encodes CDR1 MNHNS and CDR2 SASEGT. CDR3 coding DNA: TGTGCCAGCACCGAGACGACAGGACCTAGCAATCAGCCCCAGCATTTT. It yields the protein CASTETTGPSNQPQHF.

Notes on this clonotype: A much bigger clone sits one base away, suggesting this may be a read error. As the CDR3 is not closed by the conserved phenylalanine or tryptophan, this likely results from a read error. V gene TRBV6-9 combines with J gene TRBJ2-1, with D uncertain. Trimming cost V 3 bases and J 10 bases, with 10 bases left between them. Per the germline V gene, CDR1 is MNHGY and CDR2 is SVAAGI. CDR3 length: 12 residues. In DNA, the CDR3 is TGTGCCAGCAGTTACCCAAGCTCGGAGCAGTTCCTC. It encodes CASSYPSSEQFL.

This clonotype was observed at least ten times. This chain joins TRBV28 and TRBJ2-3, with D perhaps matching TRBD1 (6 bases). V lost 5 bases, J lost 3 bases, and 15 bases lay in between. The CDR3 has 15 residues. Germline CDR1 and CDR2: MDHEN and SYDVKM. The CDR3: CASSITQGITDTQYF. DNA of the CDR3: TGTGCCAGCAGTATTACTCAGGGGATAACAGATACGCAGTATTTT.

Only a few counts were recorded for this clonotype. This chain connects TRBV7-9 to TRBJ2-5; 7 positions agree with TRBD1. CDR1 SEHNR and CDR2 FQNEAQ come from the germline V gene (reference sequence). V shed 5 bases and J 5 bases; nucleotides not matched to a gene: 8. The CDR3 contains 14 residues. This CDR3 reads CASSLSTGLETQYF. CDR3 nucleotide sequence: TGTGCCAGCAGCCTCTCGACAGGGCTGGAGACCCAGTACTTC.

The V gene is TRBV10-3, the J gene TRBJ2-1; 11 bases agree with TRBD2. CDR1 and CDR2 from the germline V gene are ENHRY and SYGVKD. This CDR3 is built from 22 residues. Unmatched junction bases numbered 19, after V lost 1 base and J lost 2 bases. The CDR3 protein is CAISEYLLAGEKGRETYNEQFF. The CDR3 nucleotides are TGTGCCATCAGTGAGTATTTACTAGCGGGAGAGAAGGGTCGGGAGACCTACAATGAGCAGTTCTTC.

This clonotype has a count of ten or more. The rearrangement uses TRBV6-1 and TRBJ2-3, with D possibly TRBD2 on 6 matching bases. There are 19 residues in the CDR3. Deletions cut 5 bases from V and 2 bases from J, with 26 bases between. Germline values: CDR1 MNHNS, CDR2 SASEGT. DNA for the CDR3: TGTGCCAGCAGTAGTAGGGTGATAGCGGCGAGCTTCGACACAGATACGCAGTATTTT. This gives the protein CASSSRVIAASFDTDTQYF.

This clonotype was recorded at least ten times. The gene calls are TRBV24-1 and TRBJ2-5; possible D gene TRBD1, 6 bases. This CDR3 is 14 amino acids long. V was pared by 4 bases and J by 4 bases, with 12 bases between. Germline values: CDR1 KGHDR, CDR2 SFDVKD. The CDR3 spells CATSEPQGRETQYF. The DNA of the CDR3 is TGTGCCACCAGTGAACCCCAGGGGAGAGAGACCCAGTACTTC.

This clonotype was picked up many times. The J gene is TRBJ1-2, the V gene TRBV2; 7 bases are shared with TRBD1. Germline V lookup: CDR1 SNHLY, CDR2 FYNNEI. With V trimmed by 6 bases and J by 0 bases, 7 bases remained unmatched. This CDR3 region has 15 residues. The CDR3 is CASRWTGPPNYGYTF. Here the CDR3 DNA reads TGTGCCAGCAGATGGACAGGACCTCCTAACTATGGCTACACCTTC.

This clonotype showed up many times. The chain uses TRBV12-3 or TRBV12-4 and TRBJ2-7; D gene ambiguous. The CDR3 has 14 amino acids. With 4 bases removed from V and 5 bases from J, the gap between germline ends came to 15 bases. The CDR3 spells CASSSYRVRNEQYF. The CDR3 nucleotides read TGTGCCAGCAGTTCCTACCGGGTTCGGAACGAGCAGTACTTC.

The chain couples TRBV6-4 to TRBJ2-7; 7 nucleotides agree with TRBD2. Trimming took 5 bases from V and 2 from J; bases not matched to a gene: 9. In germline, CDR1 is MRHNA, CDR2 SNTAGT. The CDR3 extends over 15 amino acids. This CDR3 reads CASSQFQGTTYEQYF. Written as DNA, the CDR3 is TGTGCCAGCAGTCAGTTTCAAGGGACTACCTACGAGCAGTACTTC.

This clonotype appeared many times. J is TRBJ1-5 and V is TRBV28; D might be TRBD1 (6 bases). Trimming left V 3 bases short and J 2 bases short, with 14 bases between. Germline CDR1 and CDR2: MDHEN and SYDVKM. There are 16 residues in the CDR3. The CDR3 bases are TGTGCCAGCAGTTTTAGTACAGGGACGGGCAATCAGCCCCAGCATTTT. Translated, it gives CASSFSTGTGNQPQHF.

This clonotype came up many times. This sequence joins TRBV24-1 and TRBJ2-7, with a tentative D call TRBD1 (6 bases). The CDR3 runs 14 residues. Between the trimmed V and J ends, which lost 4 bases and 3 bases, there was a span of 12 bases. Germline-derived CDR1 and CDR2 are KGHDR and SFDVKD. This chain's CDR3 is CATSDADRSYEQYF. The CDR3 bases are TGTGCCACCAGTGACGCCGACAGGAGCTACGAGCAGTACTTC.

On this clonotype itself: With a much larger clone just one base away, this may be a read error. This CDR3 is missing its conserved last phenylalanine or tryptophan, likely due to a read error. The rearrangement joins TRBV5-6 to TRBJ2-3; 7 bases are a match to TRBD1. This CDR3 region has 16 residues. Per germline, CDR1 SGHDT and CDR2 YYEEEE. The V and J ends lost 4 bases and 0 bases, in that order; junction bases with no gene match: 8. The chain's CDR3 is CASSKRQGVSTDTQYL. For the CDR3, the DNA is TGTGCCAGCAGCAAGCGACAGGGAGTCAGCACAGATACGCAGTATCTT.

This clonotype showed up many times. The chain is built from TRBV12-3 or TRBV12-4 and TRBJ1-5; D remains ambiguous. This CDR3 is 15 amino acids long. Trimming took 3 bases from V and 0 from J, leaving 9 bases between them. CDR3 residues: CASSFRTHSNQPQHF. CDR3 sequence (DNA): TGTGCCAGCAGTTTCAGAACTCATAGCAATCAGCCCCAGCATTTT.

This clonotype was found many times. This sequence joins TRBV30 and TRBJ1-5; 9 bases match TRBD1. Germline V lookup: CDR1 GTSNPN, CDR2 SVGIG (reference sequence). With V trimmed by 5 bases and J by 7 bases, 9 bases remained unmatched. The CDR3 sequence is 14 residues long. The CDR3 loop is CAWSATGGWQPQHF. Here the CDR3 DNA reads TGTGCCTGGTCGGCCACAGGGGGCTGGCAGCCCCAGCATTTT.

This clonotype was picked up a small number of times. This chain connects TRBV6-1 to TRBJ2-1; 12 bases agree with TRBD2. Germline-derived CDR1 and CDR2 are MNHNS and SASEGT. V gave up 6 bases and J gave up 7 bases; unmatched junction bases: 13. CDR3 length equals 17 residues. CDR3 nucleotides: TGTGCCAGCAGCCCGACTGCGAAGGGGACTAGCGGGAATGAGCAGTTCTTC. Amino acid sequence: CASSPTAKGTSGNEQFF.

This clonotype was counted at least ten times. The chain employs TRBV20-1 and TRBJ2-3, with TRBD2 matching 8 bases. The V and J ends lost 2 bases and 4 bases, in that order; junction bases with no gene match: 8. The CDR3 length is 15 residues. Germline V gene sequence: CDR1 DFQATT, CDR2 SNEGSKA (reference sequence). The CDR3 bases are TGCAGTGCTAGATTGCTAGCGGGTTCCGCAGATACGCAGTATTTT. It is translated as CSARLLAGSADTQYF.

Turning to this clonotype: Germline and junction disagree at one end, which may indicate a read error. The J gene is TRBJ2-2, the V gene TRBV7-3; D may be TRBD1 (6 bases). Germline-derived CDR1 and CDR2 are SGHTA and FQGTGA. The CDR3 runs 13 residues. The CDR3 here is CGSSSQGSGELFF. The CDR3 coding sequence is TGTGGCAGCAGCTCACAGGGTTCCGGAGAGCTGTTTTTT.

CDR3: CASSTEGAGYTF. The CDR3 nucleotides read TGTGCCAGCAGCACCGAGGGGGCAGGCTACACCTTC. V usage is TRBV9 and J usage is TRBJ1-2, with 7 bases aligning to TRBD1. The germline V gene encodes CDR1 SGDLS and CDR2 YYNGEE. V shed 4 bases and J 8 bases; nucleotides not matched to a gene: 5. The CDR3 consists of 12 residues.

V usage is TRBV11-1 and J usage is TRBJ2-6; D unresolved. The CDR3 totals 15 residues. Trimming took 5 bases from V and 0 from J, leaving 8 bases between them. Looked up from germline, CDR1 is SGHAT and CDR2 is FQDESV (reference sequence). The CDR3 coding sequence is TGTGCCAGCAGCGAAGATCTCTCTGGGGCCAACGTCCTGACTTTC. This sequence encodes CASSEDLSGANVLTF.

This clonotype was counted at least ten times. As DNA, the CDR3 is TGTGCCAGCAGTTTAGTAGGGAACGTCGACTACGAGCAGTACTTC. This gives the protein CASSLVGNVDYEQYF. This chain uses TRBV28 with TRBJ2-7; D gene ambiguous. Trimming left V 2 bases short and J 3 bases short, with 14 bases between. The germline V gene has CDR1 MDHEN and CDR2 SYDVKM. The CDR3 is made up of 15 amino acids.